This T cell receptor (beta chain) originates from a study of blood T cells in healthy people across ages. Donors were systemically healthy Caucasian individuals from Russia aged roughly 6 to 90 years. V was trimmed by 2 bases and J by 2 bases, leaving 12 bases between them. This CDR3 region has 16 residues. Primers used in a second PCR of about 7 to 11 cycles were a sample-barcoded 5' primer and a J-beta primer mix. MiXCR was run by TCRdb on the 5' RACE reads, yielding one entry per CDR3 protein. This sample yields around 1,000,000 distinct CDR3 sequences, of which 25% are seen a single time; approximately 0.75% belongs to the top ten. The same sample was also studied in work on T cells of mothers and their children. That paper adds: A few healthy Caucasian mothers served as donors, and their six children did as well.

Material: blood. This sequence originates from a girl aged 2 to 10 in good health. V usage is TRBV12-3 or TRBV12-4 and J usage is TRBJ2-2; possibly TRBD1 for D (5 bases). CDR3 sequence (DNA): TGTGCCAGCAGTTTACGTCAGGGTGGTAACACCGGGGAGCTGTTTTTT. The encoded protein is CASSLRQGGNTGELFF.